This section outlines one T cell receptor (beta chain) sequence together with its context. The antigen is not known. This entry comes from a study of T cell responses to AZD1222 COVID-19 vaccine. Study conclusions and caveats: Recipients of AZD1222 seropositive at baseline numbered only 6 or 7.

Only in-frame clones appear in the TCRdb table, and some are missing; sequencing was by immunoSEQ multiplex PCR. The data contain more than 85,000 clones, 70% to 90% of them singletons. Sequenced material: peripheral blood, taken on day 0 of AZD1222 vaccination. The clonotype comes from an adult in good health.

The CDR3, as DNA: TGTGCCAGAAGCCCTAATGAGGCCGCAACTAATGAAAAACTGTTTTTT. Protein sequence: CARSPNEAATNEKLFF. The chain uses TRBV5-3 and TRBJ1-4; unclear D gene. TRBV5-3 has ORF status, its function being uncertain. This CDR3 has 16 amino acids. Trimming took off 4 bases at V and 0 bases at J, with 13 bases between the two ends.